These 17 T cell receptor beta chains came from one sample sequenced in a study of early T cells in non-severe SARS-CoV-2 infection. In TCRdb, the 5' RACE reads were re-called with MiXCR into one record per CDR3 protein. The sample contains tens of thousands of distinct CDR3 sequences, around a tenth of which appear only once. The sample taken for sequencing was whole blood. These receptors all stem from an adult who was a healthcare worker with PCR-confirmed SARS-CoV-2 infection or an uninfected control (not recorded which).

This clonotype came up many times. V and J are TRBV20-1 and TRBJ2-5; tentative D call: TRBD1 (5 bases). The CDR3 has 14 amino acids. Trimming removed 5 bases at V and 0 bases at J, with 13 bases between. The V gene's germline CDR1 is DFQATT and CDR2 SNEGSKA (reference sequence). CDR3 DNA: TGCAGTGCTCCGAAACAGGCATACCAAGAGACCCAGTACTTC. This encodes CSAPKQAYQETQYF.

Ten or more counts support this clonotype. This rearrangement joins TRBV7-9 to TRBJ2-7, with D perhaps matching TRBD1 (5 bases). The CDR3 consists of 12 residues. V lost 4 bases to trimming and J lost 4 bases, with 8 bases between them. Per germline, CDR1 SEHNR and CDR2 FQNEAQ (reference sequence). The CDR3 sequence is CASSSQGYEQYF. The CDR3 nucleotides are TGTGCCAGCAGCTCGCAGGGTTACGAGCAGTACTTC.

This chain connects TRBV2 to TRBJ2-2; tentative D call: TRBD2 (6 bases). The CDR3 contains 14 residues. Germline CDR1 reads SNHLY; CDR2 reads FYNNEI. V was cut by 7 bases and J by 5 bases, with 14 bases left in between. This chain's CDR3 is CASTPGTGTGELFF. The CDR3 nucleotides read TGTGCCAGCACCCCAGGGACTGGAACCGGGGAGCTGTTTTTT.

The V call is TRBV5-4, the J call TRBJ2-3, with D maybe TRBD2 (5 bases). This CDR3 contains 15 residues. Germline CDR1 is SGHNT and CDR2 is YYREEE (reference sequence). V was trimmed by 0 bases and J by 5 bases, leaving 13 bases between them. CDR3 in DNA: TGTGCCAGCAGCTTGGGCGCGGGTGGGGAAGATACGCAGTATTTT. Its translation is CASSLGAGGEDTQYF.

This clonotype was seen repeatedly, ten times or more. The CDR3 bases are TGTGCCTGGAGTTTGGACGCCAATTCACCCCTCCACTTT. Translation gives CAWSLDANSPLHF. The gene calls are TRBV30 and TRBJ1-6, with D unresolved. Per the germline V gene, CDR1 is GTSNPN and CDR2 is SVGIG (reference sequence). Trimming removed 2 bases at V and 7 bases at J, with 9 bases between. The CDR3 is 13 residues long.

Only a few counts were recorded for this clonotype. The DNA for the CDR3 is TGTGCCAGCAGTCCAACGGGGGATAGGTCGAAAAAACTGTTTTTT. This sequence encodes CASSPTGDRSKKLFF. The chain joins TRBV25-1 to TRBJ1-4, with D possibly TRBD1 on 5 matching bases. V was trimmed by 5 bases and J by 9 bases, leaving 19 bases between them. This CDR3 comprises 15 residues. Germline loops: CDR1 MGHDK, CDR2 SYGVNS.

This rearrangement joins TRBV2 to TRBJ2-2; D gene uncertain. Per the germline V gene, CDR1 is SNHLY and CDR2 is FYNNEI. With 4 bases removed from V and 7 bases from J, the gap between germline ends came to 10 bases. The CDR3 extends over 13 amino acids. CDR3 DNA sequence: TGTGCCAGCAGTGGGCAGCCCGGCGGGGAGCTGTTTTTT. Its translation: CASSGQPGGELFF.

There are many counts of this clonotype. This chain joins TRBV12-3 or TRBV12-4 and TRBJ2-7, with 10 bases identical to TRBD1. J was trimmed by 1 base and V by 6 bases; bases with no gene match: 9. This CDR3 comprises 16 residues. The CDR3 sequence: CASSSYGTGASYEQYF. Written as DNA, the CDR3 is TGTGCCAGCAGCTCTTACGGGACAGGGGCGTCCTACGAGCAGTACTTC.

This clonotype showed up many times. V and J are TRBV3-1 and TRBJ2-1; a weak D match, TRBD2 (5 bases). Germline values: CDR1 LGHDT, CDR2 YNNKEL (reference sequence). The CDR3 runs 14 residues. Trimming removed 2 bases from V and 8 bases from J, with 13 bases in between. The CDR3 DNA reads TGTGCCAGCAGCCAACGGGGAGCAATCGATGAGCAGTTCTTC. This encodes CASSQRGAIDEQFF.

Many counts were recorded for this clonotype. The genes are TRBV7-2 and TRBJ2-7; D is ambiguous. This CDR3 contains 15 residues. Germline loops: CDR1 SGHTA, CDR2 FQGNSA. The V and J ends lost 2 bases and 4 bases respectively, with 15 bases between them. The chain's CDR3 is CASSLTSDGLYEQYF. CDR3 in DNA: TGTGCCAGCAGCTTAACTTCGGACGGTTTATACGAGCAGTACTTC.

The V gene is TRBV7-8, the J gene TRBJ2-7; TRBD1 aligns across 11 bases. The CDR3 spans 12 residues. Germline assignment: CDR1 SGHVS and CDR2 FQNEAQ. The CDR3 is CASGTGGYEQYF. CDR3 nucleotides: TGTGCTAGCGGGACAGGGGGTTACGAGCAGTACTTC. The full variable domain, in which reference TRBV7-8 and TRBJ2-7 provide the parts outside the CDR3, is GAGVSQSPRYKVAKRGQDVALRCDPISGHVSLFWYQQALGQGPEFLTYFQNEAQLDKSGLPSDRFFAERPEGSVSTLKIQRTQQEDSAVYLCASGTGGYEQYFGPGTRLTVT.

This clonotype has just one count. V usage is TRBV5-6 and J usage is TRBJ1-1; no reliable D call. Germline-derived CDR1 and CDR2 are SGHDT and YYEEEE. V shed 4 bases and J shed 0 bases, with 10 bases lying between them. CDR3 length: 14 residues. The CDR3 is CASSVGVLNTEAFF. The CDR3 DNA follows: TGTGCCAGCAGCGTCGGAGTATTGAACACTGAAGCTTTCTTT.

This clonotype was observed a handful of times. The V call is TRBV7-2, the J call TRBJ2-1; 9 bases agree with TRBD2. From germline, CDR1 is SGHTA and CDR2 FQGNSA. There are 14 residues in the CDR3. V lost 6 bases and J lost 8; bases outside the gene matches: 8. CDR3 bases: TGTGCCAGCAGTTTTCCTAGCGGGAAGGATGAGCAGTTCTTC. As protein: CASSFPSGKDEQFF.

About this clonotype: This may stem from a read error, because a much larger clone lies one nucleotide away. CDR3 region: CAWSVSQGNRPQHF. In nucleotides, the CDR3 is TGTGCCTGGAGTGTAAGCCAAGGCAATCGGCCCCAGCATTTT. The chain recombines TRBV30 with TRBJ1-5; D gene uncertain. Germline CDR1 GTSNPN, CDR2 SVGIG (reference sequence). This CDR3 spans 14 amino acids.

V and J are TRBV15 and TRBJ2-3, with a tentative D call TRBD2 (6 bases). The V end lost 1 base, the J end lost 2 bases, and 10 bases lay between the germline ends. Germline V gene sequence: CDR1 LNHNV, CDR2 YYDKDF (reference sequence). The CDR3 contains 15 residues. In DNA, the CDR3 is TGTGCCACCAGCAGAGTCGGGACTGTCACAGATACGCAGTATTTT. Its translation: CATSRVGTVTDTQYF. Together with reference TRBV15 and TRBJ2-3, the CDR3 gives the full variable domain: DAMVIQNPRYQVTQFGKPVTLSCSQTLNHNVMYWYQQKSSQAPKLLFHYYDKDFNNEADTPDNFQSRRPNTSFCFLDIRSPGLGDTAMYLCATSRVGTVTDTQYFGPGTRLTVL.

This clonotype was seen ten or more times. The CDR3 DNA sequence: TGCGCCAGCAGCTTGGCTCGGGGCTATGAGCAGTTCTTC. Protein product: CASSLARGYEQFF. J is TRBJ2-1 and V is TRBV5-1; D may correspond to TRBD1 or TRBD2 (5 bases each). CDR3 length: 13 residues. Per the germline V gene, CDR1 is SGHRS and CDR2 is YFSETQ. V lost 0 bases and J 8 bases, leaving 9 bases between the germline ends.

The gene calls are TRBV7-8 and TRBJ1-5; D not certain. The V gene's germline CDR1 is SGHVS and CDR2 FQNEAQ. The CDR3 covers 13 residues. V lost 4 bases and J 5 bases, leaving 9 bases between the germline ends. CDR3 DNA: TGTGCCAGCAGCTACCAGAGGGATCAGCCCCAGCATTTT. It translates to CASSYQRDQPQHF. The complete variable domain, with remaining parts taken from reference TRBV7-8 and TRBJ1-5, reads GAGVSQSPRYKVAKRGQDVALRCDPISGHVSLFWYQQALGQGPEFLTYFQNEAQLDKSGLPSDRFFAERPEGSVSTLKIQRTQQEDSAVYLCASSYQRDQPQHFGDGTRLSIL.